Listed here are 2 T cell receptor beta chains from one sample, sequenced in a study of T cells in localized non-small cell lung cancer. Profiling relied on immunoSEQ multiplex PCR, and the TCRdb table lists in-frame clones only, not all of them. The data contain some 33,000 clones, approximately 91% of them singletons. The source material was PBMCs, sampled before any cancer treatment. The receptors come from a man aged 40 to 70 with stage II lung adenocarcinoma.

The chain is built from TRBV6-5 and TRBJ2-3; D tentatively fits TRBD1 or TRBD2 (5 bases each). The germline gives CDR1 MNHEY, CDR2 SVGAGI. This CDR3 spans 14 amino acids. V lost 4 bases, J lost 6 bases, and 14 bases lay in between. The CDR3 sequence is CASSWGTSGDTQYF. The CDR3 nucleotides are TGTGCCAGCAGTTGGGGGACCTCGGGGGATACGCAGTATTTT.

The chain combines TRBV11-3 with TRBJ2-7; D possibly corresponds to TRBD1 (5 bases). CDR1 and CDR2 from the germline V gene are SGHNT and YENEEA. V lost 4 bases and J lost 2, with 15 bases in between. The CDR3 covers 15 residues. CDR3 DNA: TGTGCCAGCAGCTCTGGTAAGGGGAATCCCTACGAGCAGTACTTC. Encoded protein: CASSSGKGNPYEQYF.